The clone carrying this TCR beta chain was observed a handful of times. Antigen specificity is unknown. The sample originates from a study of CD8+ T cells in alopecia areata. Sequencing templates came from extracted RNA that was reverse transcribed into cDNA. Clones were sequenced by immunoSEQ multiplex PCR, and TCRdb holds only the in-frame ones, with some missing. The table has fewer than 200,000 clones, 58% seen once; the top ten hold around 16%. General study points: For lesional scalp, especially alopecia totalis/universalis, clonality was higher than in normal scalp. Normal skin's resident alphabeta T cells are sequenced alongside lesional scalp T cells.

Described treatment: oral pan-JAK inhibitor, 5-10 mg twice daily. Collected material from alopecia areata patients comprised lesional scalp punch biopsies and peripheral blood. V was shortened by 10 bases and J by 8 bases, with 17 bases between the two germline ends. The CDR3 consists of 13 residues. Germline lookup yields CDR1 SNHLY and CDR2 FYNNEI. Sample: CD4+ T cells sorted from blood, taken around week 55, from a patient treated with tofacitinib. This sequence joins TRBV2 and TRBJ1-4, with D unresolved. The TCR comes from a human donor with alopecia areata. The CDR3, as DNA: TGTGCCACTCAGCCCCCCTTTCGGGAAAAACTGTTTTTT. It translates to CATQPPFREKLFF. Together with reference TRBV2 and TRBJ1-4, the CDR3 gives the full variable domain: EPEVTQTPSHQVTQMGQEVILRCVPISNHLYFYWYRQILGQKVEFLVSFYNNEISEKSEIFDDQFSVERPDGSNFTLKIRSTKLEDSAMYFCATQPPFREKLFFGSGTQLSVL.